This is a list of T cell receptor beta chains from one sample in a study of T cells in localized non-small cell lung cancer. Clones were sequenced by immunoSEQ multiplex PCR, and TCRdb holds only the in-frame ones, with some missing. The table records approximately 1,600 clones, around 20% of them present only once. The material sequenced was lung tumor tissue, taken before any cancer treatment. Receptors were obtained from an older female donor with stage II lung adenocarcinoma. CDR3s include the opening cysteine and the closing phenylalanine or tryptophan. Each record gives: J gene, V gene, D gene, clone size, CDR3 length, CDR3 DNA, CDR3 protein. The D gene is left open where the match is weak. Some rows have no size entry. The others give once, few or many, or a class for an expanded clone.

TRBJ1-5 TRBV11-3 TRBD1 medium-sized 16 TGTGCCAGCAGCCGACAGGGGGGACATTTTAATCAGCCCCAGCATTTT CASSRQGGHFNQPQHF
TRBJ2-1 TRBV9 - - 15 TGTGCCAGCAGCCCACCCCTCGGGTCCTACAATGAGCAGTTCTTC CASSPPLGSYNEQFF
TRBJ1-2 TRBV6-8 - few 14 TGTGCCAGCAGTTACTCTCCCACGGGCTATGGCTACACCTTC CASSYSPTGYGYTF
TRBJ1-6 TRBV7-2 - few 13 TGTGCCAGCAGCCGGTCCTCAAATTCACCCCTCCACTTT CASSRSSNSPLHF
TRBJ1-5 TRBV11-3 TRBD1 medium-sized 16 TGTGCCAGCAGTCAGGGGACAGGGGCGTTAAATCAGCCCCAGCATTTT CASSQGTGALNQPQHF
TRBJ1-4 TRBV11-3 - few 15 TGTGCCAGCAGCTTGGGGGATCAGTATAATGAAAAACTGTTTTTT CASSLGDQYNEKLFF
TRBJ2-7 TRBV11-3 - - 14 TGTGCCAGCAGCACAAGCTCCGGGGGCCACGAGCAGTACTTC CASSTSSGGHEQYF
TRBJ2-7 TRBV5-1 - - 15 TGCGCCAGCAGCTTGTCACCGAGACAGGATATTGAGCAGTACTTC CASSLSPRQDIEQYF
TRBJ2-2 TRBV15 - few 14 TGTGCCACCCTCCTGACAGGCTACACCGGGGAGCTGTTTTTT CATLLTGYTGELFF
TRBJ2-3 TRBV29-1 TRBD2 - 12 TGCAGCGTTGAAGCTAGCGGCTATACGCAGTATTTT CSVEASGYTQYF
TRBJ2-2 TRBV28 TRBD1 few 16 TGTGCCAGCAGTTCCCTCAGGGGGCGTGGCACCGGGGAGCTGTTTTTT CASSSLRGRGTGELFF
TRBJ1-2 TRBV9 TRBD1 medium-sized 14 TGTGCCAGCAGCCAGGACAGGGGGCTTGGTGGCTACACCTTC CASSQDRGLGGYTF
TRBJ2-7 TRBV11-1 - few 14 TGTGCCAGCAGCCGTCCCGGCGGGTCCTACGAGCAGTACTTC CASSRPGGSYEQYF
TRBJ1-6 TRBV28 TRBD1 - 12 TGTGCCGGGACAGGGAGGAATTCACCCCTCCACTTT CAGTGRNSPLHF
TRBJ2-1 TRBV6-8 TRBD1 few 15 TGTGCCAGCAGTTACTACGGACAGGGGGCAGGTGAGCAGTTCTTC CASSYYGQGAGEQFF
TRBJ1-1 TRBV11-3 - medium-sized 20 TGTGCCAGCACCTGGGGGAAAAGGGGAAGCCGCTCAAATCTGAACACTGAAGCTTTCTTT CASTWGKRGSRSNLNTEAFF
TRBJ2-5 TRBV9 - - 14 TGTGCCAGCAGCGGGGGACGATGGGAAGAGACCCAGTACTTC CASSGGRWEETQYF
TRBJ2-5 TRBV11-3 - few 15 TGTGCCAGCAGCCCAGGGTGGGTGCCTCAAGAGACCCAGTACTTC CASSPGWVPQETQYF
TRBJ1-1 TRBV11-3 - few 15 TGTGCCAGCAGCCCCCCGGCCCTTATGAACACTGAAGCTTTCTTT CASSPPALMNTEAFF
TRBJ2-1 TRBV10-2 - - 13 TGCGCCAGCAGTGAGTCAGCTCACAATGAGCAGTTCTTC CASSESAHNEQFF
TRBJ1-2 TRBV19 TRBD1 - 16 TGTGCCAGTAGCCAGCCCCGACAGGGGGCTGTCTATGGCTACACCTTC CASSQPRQGAVYGYTF
TRBJ1-1 TRBV19 - few 14 TGTGCCAGTAGTATAGATTGGACAAGCCCTGAAGCTTTCTTT CASSIDWTSPEAFF
TRBJ1-3 TRBV5-1 - - 14 TGCGCCAGCAGCTTGGGTAGGGCTGGAAACACCATATATTTT CASSLGRAGNTIYF
TRBJ2-5 TRBV6-8 - - 14 TGTGCCAGCAGTGAGTCAGGGGAGGAAGAGACCCAGTACTTC CASSESGEEETQYF
TRBJ2-1 TRBV11-3 TRBD2 few 17 TGTGCCAGCAGCCAAGGGCCCCAGCGGGAGGGGAGGAATGAGCAGTTCTTC CASSQGPQREGRNEQFF
TRBJ1-1 TRBV11-3 - few 15 TGTGCCAGCAGCTTATGGGGGCGGATGAACACTGAAGCTTTCTTT CASSLWGRMNTEAFF
TRBJ2-1 TRBV11-3 TRBD2 few 17 TGTGCCAGCAGCCCCTGGACTAGCGGGAGTTTCGACAATGAGCAGTTCTTC CASSPWTSGSFDNEQFF
TRBJ1-2 TRBV25-1 - - 15 TGTGCCAGCAGTGAAAGGGCGGATGGACGTACTGGCTACACCTTC CASSERADGRTGYTF
TRBJ2-3 TRBV9 - - 16 TGTGCCAGCAGCGGAGGACTATCGGCGATGGGAGATACGCAGTATTTT CASSGGLSAMGDTQYF
TRBJ2-3 TRBV11-3 - few 16 TGTGCCAGCAGCTTTTACACCCTAATCCACACAGATACGCAGTATTTT CASSFYTLIHTDTQYF
TRBJ2-2 TRBV6-8 - - 14 TGTGCCAGCAGAATCGACTGGAACACCGGGGAGCTGTTTTTT CASRIDWNTGELFF
TRBJ1-5 TRBV19 - few 14 TGTGCCAGTAGTATACAGACGGGCAATCAGCCCCAGCATTTT CASSIQTGNQPQHF
TRBJ2-5 TRBV10-2 - few 15 TGCGCCAGCAGTGAGTTGCGGGGTACTCAAGAGACCCAGTACTTC CASSELRGTQETQYF
TRBJ2-5 TRBV28 - - 17 TGTGCCAGCAGTTCCCTAATATCTGGGGCCGCCTCAGAGACCCAGTACTTC CASSSLISGAASETQYF
TRBJ2-5 TRBV11-3 - large 15 TGTGCCAGCAGCTTTACGGGACGGGCCCAAGAGACCCAGTACTTC CASSFTGRAQETQYF
TRBJ2-7 TRBV11-3 TRBD1 - 15 TGTGCCAGCAGCAAAACCGGGACAGGGTTTTACGAGCAGTACTTC CASSKTGTGFYEQYF
TRBJ2-2 TRBV11-3 - few 15 TGTGCCAGCAGCAGCGAAAGCGGTTACACCGGGGAGCTGTTTTTT CASSSESGYTGELFF
TRBJ2-2 TRBV6-8 - medium-sized 16 TGTGCCAGCAGACCAGTAATCCAGGGTCCGGCCGGGGAGCTGTTTTTT CASRPVIQGPAGELFF
TRBJ2-7 TRBV14 - - 11 TGTGCCAGCAGCCAAGGCGCCGAGCAGTACTTC CASSQGAEQYF
TRBJ1-2 TRBV29-1 - - 12 TGCAGCGTTGAGGAGGATGCTGGTGGCTACACCTTC CSVEEDAGGYTF
TRBJ1-2 TRBV15 - few 17 TGTGCCACCAGCAGAGATCTGTCCGGGACGCACGACTGGGGCTACACCTTC CATSRDLSGTHDWGYTF
TRBJ2-6 TRBV6-8 TRBD1 - 18 TGTGCCAGCAGTGCACAAACAGGGGGCGTATCTGGGGCCAACGTCCTGACTTTC CASSAQTGGVSGANVLTF
TRBJ1-6 TRBV6-8 TRBD1 - 16 TGTGCCAGCAGTACGTCACAGGGGGGCGGCAATTCACCCCTCCACTTT CASSTSQGGGNSPLHF
TRBJ2-7 TRBV19 - few 16 TGTGCCAGTAGTGGGATACTAGGGTCAGGCGGTCGCGAGCAGTACTTC CASSGILGSGGREQYF
TRBJ2-7 TRBV9 - - 12 TGTGCCAGCAGTGATACAGGGAACGAGCAGTACTTC CASSDTGNEQYF
TRBJ2-5 TRBV9 - medium-sized 13 TGTGCCAGCAGTGAGTCGCTATCAGAGACCCAGTACTTC CASSESLSETQYF
TRBJ1-5 TRBV6-8 TRBD1 - 15 TGTGCCAGCAGACGCTCGACAGGGGGCAATCAGCCCCAGCATTTT CASRRSTGGNQPQHF
TRBJ2-3 TRBV6-8 TRBD2 medium-sized 16 TGTGCCAGCAGTGACTCGAGCGGGGGGGCCACAGATACGCAGTATTTT CASSDSSGGATDTQYF
TRBJ2-7 TRBV5-1 TRBD1 few 14 TGCGCCAGCAGCTTGGGACGACAGGGCTACGAGCAGTACTTC CASSLGRQGYEQYF
TRBJ2-5 TRBV18 - - 15 TGTGCCAGCTCACCACCTAGCACTGAATTCCAGACCCAGTACTTC CASSPPSTEFQTQYF
TRBJ1-4 TRBV28 - - 14 TGTGCCAGCAGTCTACAAACCACAAGAGAAAAACTGTTTTTT CASSLQTTREKLFF
TRBJ1-2 TRBV18 - - 14 TGTGCCAGCTCACCACCGACAGCCCAATATGGCTACACCTTC CASSPPTAQYGYTF